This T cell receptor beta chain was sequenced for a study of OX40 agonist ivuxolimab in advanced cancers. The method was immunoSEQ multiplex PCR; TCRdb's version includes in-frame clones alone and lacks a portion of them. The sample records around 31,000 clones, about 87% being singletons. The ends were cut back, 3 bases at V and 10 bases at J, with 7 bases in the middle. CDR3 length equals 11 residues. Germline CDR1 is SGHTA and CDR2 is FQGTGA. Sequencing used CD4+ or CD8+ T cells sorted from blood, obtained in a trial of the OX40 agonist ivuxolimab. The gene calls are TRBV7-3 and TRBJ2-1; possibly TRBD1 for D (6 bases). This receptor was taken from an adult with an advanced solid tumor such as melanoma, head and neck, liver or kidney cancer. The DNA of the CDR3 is TGTGCCAGCAGCTTGGGGGCGGAGCAGTTCTTC. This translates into CASSLGAEQFF.